The 6 T cell receptor beta chains below were found in one sample sequenced in a study of blood T cell repertoires in COVID-19. The assay was immunoSEQ multiplex PCR, and TCRdb's table has in-frame clones only and misses some. In the table there are about 22,000 clones, approximately 80% of which are singletons. The material sequenced was peripheral blood. Receptors were obtained from an elderly man with active or convalescent COVID-19.

This sequence joins TRBV9 and TRBJ1-2; D not certain. The CDR3 runs to 15 residues. With 0 bases removed from V and 4 bases from J, the gap between germline ends came to 13 bases. Germline V gene lookup returns CDR1 SGDLS and CDR2 YYNGEE. The CDR3 nucleotides read TGTGCCAGCAGCGTAGTTGGTGAATCTAGCTATGGCTACACCTTC. It encodes CASSVVGESSYGYTF.

The chain combines TRBV7-6 with TRBJ2-1, with 10 bases identical to TRBD1. The CDR3 sequence is 15 residues long. The V segment lost 1 base and the J segment 16 bases; nucleotides outside the gene matches: 13. In germline, CDR1 is SGHVS, CDR2 FNYEAQ. The CDR3 DNA is TGTGCCAGCAGCTTAGGGGACAGGGGATCCTCGGGGTCTTTCTTC. It specifies CASSLGDRGSSGSFF.

The genes are TRBV28 and TRBJ2-5, with TRBD1 matching 11 bases. The CDR3 is 19 amino acids. CDR1 and CDR2 from the germline V gene are MDHEN and SYDVKM. V trimming: 3 bases; J trimming: 0 bases; junction bases outside the gene matches: 12. The CDR3 reads CASSFTRTGGWVDQETQYF. The DNA for the CDR3 is TGTGCCAGCAGTTTTACCAGGACAGGGGGCTGGGTGGACCAAGAGACCCAGTACTTC.

The chain carries TRBV5-1 and TRBJ1-6; D ambiguous. V lost 0 bases and J lost 7, with 8 bases in between. Germline assignment: CDR1 SGHRS and CDR2 YFSETQ. The CDR3 spans 14 residues. CDR3: CASSLDTGNSPLHF. The CDR3 DNA follows: TGCGCCAGCAGCTTGGATACGGGGAATTCACCCCTCCACTTT.

This clone appeared once. The chain carries TRBV19 and TRBJ1-1; perhaps TRBD1 as D (6 bases). V lost 1 base to trimming and J lost 1 base, with 13 bases between them. This CDR3 contains 16 residues. Germline CDR1 and CDR2: LNHDA and SQIVND (reference sequence). CDR3 region: CASSIGAGVPNTEAFF. DNA of the CDR3: TGTGCCAGTAGTATAGGGGCAGGGGTCCCGAACACTGAAGCTTTCTTT. The variable domain in full, with the rest retrieved from reference TRBV19 and TRBJ1-1, is DGGITQSPKYLFRKEGQNVTLSCEQNLNHDAMYWYRQDPGQGLRLIYYSQIVNDFQKGDIAEGYSVSREKKESFPLTVTSAQKNPTAFYLCASSIGAGVPNTEAFFGQGTRLTVV.

The V gene is TRBV6-2 or TRBV6-3, the J gene TRBJ2-2, with D possibly matching TRBD1 (5 bases). From germline, CDR1 is MNHEY and CDR2 SVGEGT. The V and J ends lost 4 bases and 3 bases respectively, with 9 bases between them. This CDR3 is 14 amino acids long. The CDR3 loop reads CASSSQAYTGELFF. The CDR3 DNA is TGTGCCAGCAGTTCACAGGCATACACCGGGGAGCTGTTTTTT.